The 21 T cell receptor beta chains in this list originate from one sample, sequenced in a study of blood T cell repertoires in COVID-19. The repertoire was sequenced with immunoSEQ multiplex PCR; TCRdb's copy has only in-frame clones and lacks some. Here the sample spans 200,000 to 250,000 clones, around 86% being singletons. The sample consisted of peripheral blood. Every receptor here comes from a man in his sixties with acute or convalescent COVID-19.

The chain joins TRBV5-6 to TRBJ2-1, with 9 bases matching TRBD2. Germline V gene data show CDR1 as SGHDT and CDR2 as YYEEEE. The CDR3 spans 16 residues. V was pared by 4 bases and J by 2 bases, with 7 bases of the junction left unmatched. CDR3 sequence: CASSQGLAGPYNEQFF. CDR3 DNA: TGTGCCAGCAGCCAGGGGCTAGCGGGGCCCTACAATGAGCAGTTCTTC. The whole variable domain, remainder taken from reference TRBV5-6 and TRBJ2-1, is DAGVTQSPTHLIKTRGQQVTLRCSPKSGHDTVSWYQQALGQGPQFIFQYYEEEERQRGNFPDRFSGHQFPNYSSELNVNALLLGDSALYLCASSQGLAGPYNEQFFGPGTRLTVL.

The chain links TRBV27 to TRBJ1-2; TRBD1 aligns across 8 bases. Germline V gives CDR1 MNHEY, CDR2 SMNVEV (reference sequence). CDR3 size: 16 residues. The V gene end was trimmed by 0 bases and the J gene end by 3 bases; junction bases not matched to a gene: 6. The CDR3 DNA follows: TGTGCCAGCAGTTTATCGACCGGGACAGGATACTATGGCTACACCTTC. Protein product: CASSLSTGTGYYGYTF.

The CDR3: CASSFGTGKSGANVLTF. CDR3 nucleotides: TGTGCCAGCAGCTTTGGGACAGGGAAATCTGGGGCCAACGTCCTGACTTTC. V gene TRBV5-6 combines with J gene TRBJ2-6, with TRBD1 identical over 9 bases. V lost 2 bases to trimming and J lost 1 base; unmatched junction nucleotides: 4. The length of the CDR3 is 17 residues. Germline V gene lookup returns CDR1 SGHDT and CDR2 YYEEEE.

This clone was recorded once. This chain connects TRBV7-6 to TRBJ1-2; 9 nucleotides match TRBD1. V lost 1 base and J lost 10; bases outside the gene matches: 10. Looked up from germline, CDR1 is SGHVS and CDR2 is FNYEAQ. This CDR3 is built from 15 residues. The CDR3 is CASSLVPGQGFDYTF. The DNA for the CDR3 is TGTGCCAGCAGCTTAGTTCCGGGACAGGGTTTTGACTACACCTTC.

DNA for the CDR3: TGTGCCAGCAGTTATCGAGGGATTTGGGAGACCCAGTACTTC. It specifies CASSYRGIWETQYF. The chain has TRBV6-2 or TRBV6-3 and TRBJ2-5, with D possibly matching TRBD2 (5 bases). This CDR3 contains 14 residues. In germline, CDR1 is MNHEY, CDR2 SVGEGT. Trimming took off 3 bases at V and 5 bases at J, with 13 bases between the two ends.

The CDR3 nucleotides are TGTGCCACCAGCAGAGCTACAGTCTACGAGCAGTACTTC. Translated: CATSRATVYEQYF. This rearrangement joins TRBV15 to TRBJ2-7, with unresolved D. V lost 1 base to trimming and J lost 3 bases, with 7 bases between them. Germline V gives CDR1 LNHNV, CDR2 YYDKDF (reference sequence). The CDR3 is 13 amino acids.

This clone was recorded a few times. This chain connects TRBV7-9 to TRBJ2-3; 8 nucleotides align to TRBD1. This CDR3 has 13 amino acids. Germline CDR1 and CDR2: SEHNR and FQNEAQ (reference sequence). V lost 3 bases, J lost 8 bases, and 4 bases stayed unmatched. The CDR3 DNA reads as TGTGCCAGCAGCTTTGGACAGGGTGGTACGCAGTATTTT. This translates into CASSFGQGGTQYF. The entire variable domain, with the rest obtained from reference TRBV7-9 and TRBJ2-3, is as follows: DTGVSQNPRHKITKRGQNVTFRCDPISEHNRLYWYRQTLGQGPEFLTYFQNEAQLEKSRLLSDRFSAERPKGSFSTLEIQRTEQGDSAMYLCASSFGQGGTQYFGPGTRLTVL.

The chain employs TRBV6-2 or TRBV6-3 and TRBJ1-1; D is perhaps TRBD1 (5 bases). The CDR3 spans 12 residues. The germline CDR1 and CDR2 sequences are MNHEY and SVGEGT. Trimming pared 5 bases from V and 8 bases from J, leaving 12 bases between. This CDR3 is CASSPSGGEAFF. CDR3 nucleotides: TGTGCCAGCAGTCCCAGTGGGGGGGAAGCTTTCTTT.

The chain is built from TRBV3-1 (or the pseudogene TRBV3-2) and TRBJ1-6; D is unresolved. V was clipped by 2 bases and J by 14 bases, with 16 bases between them. Looked up from germline, CDR1 is LGHDT and CDR2 is YNNKEL (reference sequence). The CDR3 consists of 14 residues. The CDR3 sequence: CASSQSPVLETLHF. Here the CDR3 DNA reads TGTGCCAGCAGCCAATCCCCCGTTCTGGAGACCCTCCACTTT.

This sequence joins TRBV19 and TRBJ1-6; no clear D. V was trimmed by 4 bases and J by 9 bases, leaving 16 bases between them. The CDR3 is 15 residues long. Germline V gene data show CDR1 as LNHDA and CDR2 as SQIVND (reference sequence). This CDR3 is CASSTGLESSSPLHF. CDR3 bases: TGTGCCAGTAGTACCGGACTAGAATCGTCTTCACCCCTCCACTTT.

This sequence joins TRBV27 and TRBJ2-7; D might be TRBD2 (6 bases). The CDR3 loop spans 16 amino acids. Germline lookup yields CDR1 MNHEY and CDR2 SMNVEV (reference sequence). V lost 5 bases and J 2 bases, leaving 19 bases between the germline ends. The CDR3 bases are TGTGCCAGCAGTCAGAATCCGGGACTCGCAACCTACGAGCAGTACTTC. Translating it yields CASSQNPGLATYEQYF.

The V gene is TRBV5-1, the J gene TRBJ2-2, with a possible D match to TRBD1 (6 bases). CDR3 length equals 15 residues. CDR1 and CDR2 (germline): SGHRS, YFSETQ. With 0 bases removed from V and 1 base from J, the gap between germline ends came to 7 bases. CDR3 coding DNA: TGCGCCAGCAGCTTGGGCAGGGGGAACACCGGGGAGCTGTTTTTT. Translating gives CASSLGRGNTGELFF.

The CDR3 region has the DNA TGTGCCAGCAGCCCGGGGACAGGGTTTTTCGTGGGCCAGTACTTC. Translated, it gives CASSPGTGFFVGQYF. The V and J genes are TRBV7-9 and TRBJ2-5; 9 nucleotides line up with TRBD1. Germline CDR1 and CDR2: SEHNR and FQNEAQ (reference sequence). The CDR3 is 15 residues long. Losses at the gene ends were 5 bases for V and 10 bases for J; bases not matched to a gene: 14. Full variable domain (rest looked up from reference TRBV7-9 and TRBJ2-5): DTGVSQNPRHKITKRGQNVTFRCDPISEHNRLYWYRQTLGQGPEFLTYFQNEAQLEKSRLLSDRFSAERPKGSFSTLEIQRTEQGDSAMYLCASSPGTGFFVGQYFGPGTRLLVL.

The V and J genes are TRBV5-5 and TRBJ2-7; D might be TRBD2 (5 bases). V was shortened by 0 bases and J by 5 bases, with 9 bases between the two germline ends. The CDR3 consists of 13 residues. Germline-derived CDR1 and CDR2 are SGHKS and YYEKEE (reference sequence). The CDR3 DNA sequence: TGTGCCAGCAGCTTGGGAGGGATCAACGAGCAGTACTTC. Its protein is CASSLGGINEQYF.

The gene calls are TRBV5-4 and TRBJ1-5; 9 bases fit TRBD1. The CDR3 has 16 amino acids. Trimming at V came to 0 bases and at J to 4 bases, leaving 5 bases not matched to a gene. CDR1 is SGHNT, CDR2 YYREEE, per germline (reference sequence). This CDR3 reads CASSLDGTGRNQPQHF. The CDR3 DNA sequence: TGTGCCAGCAGCTTGGATGGGACAGGGAGGAATCAGCCCCAGCATTTT.

V and J are TRBV6-5 and TRBJ2-2; TRBD1 matches at 7 bases. CDR1 is MNHEY and CDR2 is SVGAGI in the germline V gene. Trimming cost V 6 bases and J 2 bases; bases outside gene matches: 6. CDR3 size: 15 residues. The CDR3 reads CASRQTGSNTGELFF. The DNA of the CDR3 is TGTGCCAGCAGACAGACAGGGTCCAACACCGGGGAGCTGTTTTTT.

On this clone itself: In the same sample, other DNA sequences code for this CDR3. The chain employs TRBV28 and TRBJ1-1; 8 positions match TRBD1. This CDR3 has 14 amino acids. The germline CDR1 and CDR2 sequences are MDHEN and SYDVKM. Trimming removed 3 bases from V and 3 bases from J; junction bases left unmatched: 3. The CDR3 region is CASSLNRGYTEAFF. The CDR3 DNA reads TGTGCCAGCAGTTTGAACAGGGGGTACACTGAAGCTTTCTTT.

Written as DNA, the CDR3 is TGTGCCAGCAGCCCCGGGACATGGGGGGGCAATGAGCAGTTCTTC. Amino acids: CASSPGTWGGNEQFF. V and J are TRBV11-3 and TRBJ2-1; maybe TRBD2 (7 bases). CDR3 length: 15 residues. V was trimmed by 5 bases and J by 6 bases, leaving 17 bases between them. Germline CDR1 and CDR2: SGHNT and YENEEA.

This chain joins TRBV6-1 and TRBJ2-5; a weak D match, TRBD2 (6 bases). The V and J ends lost 2 bases and 4 bases respectively, with 11 bases between them. Germline values: CDR1 MNHNS, CDR2 SASEGT. CDR3 size: 14 residues. CDR3 bases: TGTGCCAGCAGTGAATTACTAGCCGCAGAGACCCAGTACTTC. Its translation: CASSELLAAETQYF.

The chain has TRBV9 and TRBJ2-3; the D gene is possibly TRBD2 (5 bases). The germline gives CDR1 SGDLS, CDR2 YYNGEE. The CDR3 loop spans 12 amino acids. Between the trimmed V and J ends, which lost 2 bases and 9 bases, there was a span of 10 bases. Here the CDR3 reads CASSVATGTQYF. CDR3 nucleotide sequence: TGTGCCAGCAGCGTCGCGACGGGGACGCAGTATTTT.

V gene TRBV5-5 combines with J gene TRBJ2-5; TRBD2 aligns across 8 bases. Germline CDR1 and CDR2: SGHKS and YYEKEE (reference sequence). Losses at the gene ends were 4 bases for V and 5 bases for J; bases not matched to a gene: 10. The CDR3 spans 15 residues. CDR3 coding DNA: TGTGCCAGCAGCCTCTCGGTAGCGGGGTGGGAGACCCAGTACTTC. Translated, it gives CASSLSVAGWETQYF.